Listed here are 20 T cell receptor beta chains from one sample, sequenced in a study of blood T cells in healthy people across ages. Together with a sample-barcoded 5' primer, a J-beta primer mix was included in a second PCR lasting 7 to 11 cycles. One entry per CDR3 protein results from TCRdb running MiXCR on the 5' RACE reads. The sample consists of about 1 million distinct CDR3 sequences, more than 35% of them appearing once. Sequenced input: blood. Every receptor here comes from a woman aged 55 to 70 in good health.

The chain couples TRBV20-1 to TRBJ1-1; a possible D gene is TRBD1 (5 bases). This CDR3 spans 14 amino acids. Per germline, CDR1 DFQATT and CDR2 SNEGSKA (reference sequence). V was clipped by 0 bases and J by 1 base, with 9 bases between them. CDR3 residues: CSARDRRGNTEAFF. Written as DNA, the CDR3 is TGCAGTGCTAGAGATAGAAGGGGGAACACTGAAGCTTTCTTT.

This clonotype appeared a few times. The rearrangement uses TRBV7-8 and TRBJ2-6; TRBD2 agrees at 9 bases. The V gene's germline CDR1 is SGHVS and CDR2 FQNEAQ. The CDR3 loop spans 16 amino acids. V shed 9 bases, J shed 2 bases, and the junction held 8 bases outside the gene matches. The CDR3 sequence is CASSRWTSAGANVLTF. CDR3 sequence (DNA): TGTGCCAGTTCCCGGTGGACTAGCGCTGGGGCCAACGTCCTGACTTTC.

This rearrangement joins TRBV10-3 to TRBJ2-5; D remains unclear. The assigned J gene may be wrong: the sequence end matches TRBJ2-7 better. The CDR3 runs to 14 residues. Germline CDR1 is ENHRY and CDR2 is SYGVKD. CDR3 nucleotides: TGTGCCTCTAAAATGGCCGGTAGCTCCTACGAGCAGTACTTC. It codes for CASKMAGSSYEQYF.

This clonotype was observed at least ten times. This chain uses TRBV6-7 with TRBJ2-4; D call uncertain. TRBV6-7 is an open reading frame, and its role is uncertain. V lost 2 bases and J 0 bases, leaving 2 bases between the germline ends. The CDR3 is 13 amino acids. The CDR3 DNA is TGTGCCAGCAGTTACCGAGCCAAAAACATTCAGTACTTC. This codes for CASSYRAKNIQYF.

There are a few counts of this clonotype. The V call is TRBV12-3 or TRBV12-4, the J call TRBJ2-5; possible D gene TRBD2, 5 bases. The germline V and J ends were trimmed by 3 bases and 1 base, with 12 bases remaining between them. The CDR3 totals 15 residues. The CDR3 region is CASSLSRDPQETQYF. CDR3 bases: TGTGCCAGCAGTTTGTCCCGGGATCCCCAAGAGACCCAGTACTTC.

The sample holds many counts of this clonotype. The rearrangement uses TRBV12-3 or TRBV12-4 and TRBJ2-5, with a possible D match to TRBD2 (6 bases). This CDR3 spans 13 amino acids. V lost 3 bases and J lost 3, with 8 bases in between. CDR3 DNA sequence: TGTGCCAGCAGTTTTGGGGGGAAAGAGACCCAGTACTTC. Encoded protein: CASSFGGKETQYF.

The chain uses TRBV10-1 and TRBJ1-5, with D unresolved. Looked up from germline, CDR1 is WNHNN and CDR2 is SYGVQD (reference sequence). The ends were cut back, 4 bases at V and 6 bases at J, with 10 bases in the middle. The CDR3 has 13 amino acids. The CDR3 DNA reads TGCGCCAGCAGTGTAAGCAGGCCTCAGCCCCAGCATTTT. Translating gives CASSVSRPQPQHF.

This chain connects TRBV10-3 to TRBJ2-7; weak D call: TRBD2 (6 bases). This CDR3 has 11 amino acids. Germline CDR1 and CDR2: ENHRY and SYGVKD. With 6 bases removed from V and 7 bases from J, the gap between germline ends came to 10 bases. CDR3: CAIRASDEQYF. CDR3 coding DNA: TGTGCCATCAGGGCTAGCGATGAGCAGTACTTC.

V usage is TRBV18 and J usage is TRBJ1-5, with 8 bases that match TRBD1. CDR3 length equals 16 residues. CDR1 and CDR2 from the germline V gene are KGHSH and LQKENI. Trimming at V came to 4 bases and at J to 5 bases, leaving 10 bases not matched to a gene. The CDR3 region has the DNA TGTGCCAGCTCACAATACCGGGACAGGACGGATCAGCCCCAGCATTTT. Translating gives CASSQYRDRTDQPQHF.

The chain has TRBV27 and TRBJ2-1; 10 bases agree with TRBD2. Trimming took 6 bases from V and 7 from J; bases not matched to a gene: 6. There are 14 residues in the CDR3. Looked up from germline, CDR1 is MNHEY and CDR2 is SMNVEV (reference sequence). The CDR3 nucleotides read TGTGCCAGCAGCCGGGGACTAGCGCTTAATGAGCAGTTCTTC. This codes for CASSRGLALNEQFF.

CDR3 amino acids: CASIAVSRLAGKKETQYF. CDR3 bases: TGTGCCAGCATCGCAGTGTCAAGACTAGCGGGGAAAAAAGAGACCCAGTACTTC. The chain recombines TRBV5-5 with TRBJ2-5; 11 nucleotides match TRBD2. This CDR3 is 18 amino acids long. Trimming removed 6 bases from V and 3 bases from J; junction bases left unmatched: 16. In germline, CDR1 is SGHKS, CDR2 YYEKEE (reference sequence).

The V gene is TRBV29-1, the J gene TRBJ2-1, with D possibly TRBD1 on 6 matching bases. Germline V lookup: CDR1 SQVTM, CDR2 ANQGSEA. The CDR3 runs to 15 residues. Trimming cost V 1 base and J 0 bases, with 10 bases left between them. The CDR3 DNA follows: TGCAGCGTTGAAGTCCAGGGGAGCTCCTACAATGAGCAGTTCTTC. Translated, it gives CSVEVQGSSYNEQFF.

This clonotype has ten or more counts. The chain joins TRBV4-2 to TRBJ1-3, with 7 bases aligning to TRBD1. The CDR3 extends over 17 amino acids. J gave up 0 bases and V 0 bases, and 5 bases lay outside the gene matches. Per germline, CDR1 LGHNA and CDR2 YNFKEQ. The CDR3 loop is CASSQERGQLSGNTIYF. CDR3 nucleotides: TGTGCCAGCAGCCAAGAAAGGGGACAGCTCTCTGGAAACACCATATATTTT.

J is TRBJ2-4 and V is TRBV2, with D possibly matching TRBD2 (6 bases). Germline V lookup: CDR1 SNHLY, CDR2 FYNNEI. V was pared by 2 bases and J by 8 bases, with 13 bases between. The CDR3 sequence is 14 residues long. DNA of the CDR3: TGTGCCAGCAGTGAAATTACTAGCAGGGACATTCAGTACTTC. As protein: CASSEITSRDIQYF.

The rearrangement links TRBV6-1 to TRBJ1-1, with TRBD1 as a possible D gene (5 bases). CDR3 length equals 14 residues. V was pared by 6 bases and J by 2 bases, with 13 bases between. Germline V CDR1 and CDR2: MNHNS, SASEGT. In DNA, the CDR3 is TGTGCCAGCAGGGAGTCCGGGACTAACACTGAAGCTTTCTTT. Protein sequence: CASRESGTNTEAFF.

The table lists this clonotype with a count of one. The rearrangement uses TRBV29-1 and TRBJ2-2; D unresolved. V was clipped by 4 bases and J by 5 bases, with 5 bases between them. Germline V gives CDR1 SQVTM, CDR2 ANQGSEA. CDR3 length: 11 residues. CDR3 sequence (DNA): TGCAGCGTTGGACGGACCGGGGAGCTGTTTTTT. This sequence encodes CSVGRTGELFF.

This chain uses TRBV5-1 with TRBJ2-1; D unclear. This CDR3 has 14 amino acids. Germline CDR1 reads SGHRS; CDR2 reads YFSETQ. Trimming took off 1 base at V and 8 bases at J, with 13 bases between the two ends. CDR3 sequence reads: CASSLLAGEDEQFF. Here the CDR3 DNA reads TGCGCCAGCAGCTTGTTAGCAGGTGAGGATGAGCAGTTCTTC.

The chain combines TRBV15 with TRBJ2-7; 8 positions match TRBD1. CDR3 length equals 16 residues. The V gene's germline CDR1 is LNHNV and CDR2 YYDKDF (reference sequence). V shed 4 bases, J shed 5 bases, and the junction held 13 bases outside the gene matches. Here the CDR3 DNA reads TGTGCCACCAGCATGGGTTCGACAGGGGCGAGGGACGAGCAGTACTTC. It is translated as CATSMGSTGARDEQYF.

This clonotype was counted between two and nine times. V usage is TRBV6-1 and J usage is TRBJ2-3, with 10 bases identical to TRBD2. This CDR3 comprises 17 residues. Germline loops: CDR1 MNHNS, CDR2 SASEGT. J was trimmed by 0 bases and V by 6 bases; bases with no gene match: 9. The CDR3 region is CASSPLGTSVSTDTQYF. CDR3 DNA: TGTGCCAGCAGCCCCTTGGGGACTAGCGTTAGCACAGATACGCAGTATTTT.

DNA for the CDR3: TGCAGTGCTAGTGTAGGGGCTGCTAGCGGCCTCAATGAGCAGTTCTTC. Translated, it gives CSASVGAASGLNEQFF. This sequence joins TRBV20-1 and TRBJ2-1; 7 nucleotides agree with TRBD2. The CDR3 loop spans 16 amino acids. V dropped 3 bases and J dropped 6; count of bases not matched to a gene: 14. The germline V gene encodes CDR1 DFQATT and CDR2 SNEGSKA (reference sequence).